This section outlines one TCR beta chain sequence together with its context. Those enrolled, adults aged roughly 18 to 100 years, came from fewer than 25 US areas. The study assigned cohorts using participant-reported clinical history. Cohort 3 donors were reported recovered after two negative PCRs, clearance, or symptom resolution. This record belongs to a study of blood T cell repertoires in COVID-19. The CDR3 spans 16 residues. V dropped 1 base and J dropped 0 bases, with 12 bases sitting between them. Germline V gene lookup returns CDR1 LGHDT and CDR2 YNNKEL (reference sequence). Authors' data handling: Reference gene primer amplification yielded estimated nucleated cell counts. The method was immunoSEQ multiplex PCR; TCRdb's version includes in-frame clones alone and lacks a portion of them. V and J calls plus clone size are reproduced from that table; the DNA served to infer D and trimming. The data contain 360,000 or so clones, roughly 87% of them singletons.

This receptor was identified in a woman aged 45-60 years who had recovered from COVID-19. The specimen sequenced was PBMCs or T cells enriched from blood (not recorded which). The J gene is TRBJ1-2, the V gene TRBV3-1 (or the pseudogene TRBV3-2), with no clear D. The CDR3 sequence: CASSQAGIPANYGYTF. The CDR3 region has the DNA TGTGCCAGCAGCCAAGCCGGGATTCCAGCTAACTATGGCTACACCTTC.